The rows below give T cell receptor beta chains drawn from one sample of a study of T-cell reconstitution after alpha-beta-depleted transplantation in children. MiXCR, run by TCRdb on the PCR reads, gives a single entry per CDR3 protein. The sample comprises about a million distinct CDR3 sequences, roughly 29% of which are singletons, and 28% rests with the top ten. The sample in question was PBMCs, mostly from graft donor cells, obtained 360 days after TCRalphabeta/CD19-depleted stem cell transplant. All receptors come from a boy under two years old who had a stem cell transplant for SCID, so the T cells may come from the graft donor. Each CDR3 is given with its conserved first and last residue. The order of the fields is V gene, J gene, D gene, clone size, CDR3 DNA, CDR3 protein. D genes are given only for firm matches. For some rows the clone size is stated as once, few or many, or as a class when expanded; others skip it.

TRBV7-8,TRBJ2-7,.,few,TGTGCCAGCAGCCCCGAAGAGAAGGGGTCCTACGAGCAGTACTTC,CASSPEEKGSYEQYF
TRBV11-2,TRBJ1-1,TRBD1,.,TGTGCCAGCAGCTACGGACAGGCGCGAGGCACTGAAGCTTTCTTT,CASSYGQARGTEAFF
TRBV2,TRBJ2-1,.,.,TGTGCCAGCATTCCGCCTGACGGGGGTGAGGATGAGCAGTTCTTC,CASIPPDGGEDEQFF
TRBV27,TRBJ2-5,.,few,TGTGCCAGCAGTCAGAGGTCGGTTCAAGAGACCCAGTACTTC,CASSQRSVQETQYF
TRBV5-1,TRBJ2-5,TRBD2,.,TGCGCCAGCAGCTTCTCACTAGCGGGGGGGCAAGAGACCCAGTACTTC,CASSFSLAGGQETQYF
TRBV7-2,TRBJ1-1,TRBD1,few,TGTGCCAGCAGCGGAGCCGGGACAGTGAACACTGAAGCTTTCTTT,CASSGAGTVNTEAFF
TRBV29-1,TRBJ2-5,.,.,TGCAGCGTTGGCGCTACCCGGAGGGGGGAAGAGACCCAGTACTTC,CSVGATRRGEETQYF
TRBV20-1,TRBJ1-5,.,few,TGCAGTGCGGGGGACCTTTATAGCAATCAGCCCCAGCATTTT,CSAGDLYSNQPQHF
TRBV20-1,TRBJ1-2,.,.,TGCAGTGCCTCGATCAGGAGCGGCTACACCTTC,CSASIRSGYTF
TRBV13,TRBJ2-3,.,.,TGTGCCAGCAGCTTACCCGTACACACAGATACGCAGTATTTT,CASSLPVHTDTQYF
TRBV7-2,TRBJ2-1,.,.,TGTGCCAGCAGCCTGCCGTTTATCGATGAGCAGTTCTTC,CASSLPFIDEQFF
TRBV18,TRBJ2-2,.,.,TGTGCCAGCTCACCAGTCCCCCCCAGCGGACGCACCGGGGAGCTGTTTTTT,CASSPVPPSGRTGELFF
TRBV11-2,TRBJ2-2,TRBD2,many,TGTGCCAGCAGCTGGGGGGGGACCGGGGAGCTGTTTTTT,CASSWGGTGELFF
TRBV20-1,TRBJ2-5,.,few,TGCAGTGCTAGGGACCACAGGAACCAAGAGACCCAGTACTTC,CSARDHRNQETQYF
TRBV11-2,TRBJ2-7,.,.,TGTGCCAGCAGCCCAGGAGGGGGGCCATGCCCCTACGAGCAGTACTTC,CASSPGGGPCPYEQYF
TRBV12-3/TRBV12-4,TRBJ1-2,.,few,TGTGCCAGCAGTTTAACGCTGGTTCGTGATGGCTACACCTTC,CASSLTLVRDGYTF
TRBV4-2,TRBJ2-1,TRBD2,few,TGTGCCAGCAGCCTAAGCCCCCGGGGGGGTCCCAATGAGCAGTTCTTC,CASSLSPRGGPNEQFF
TRBV5-1,TRBJ2-1,TRBD1,.,TGCGCCAGCAGCTTGGGCCCCGACAGGGTTGACCAGTTCTTC,CASSLGPDRVDQFF
TRBV6-1,TRBJ1-5,.,few,TGTGCCAGCAGCCCCTTGTATAGCAATCAGCCCCAGCATTTT,CASSPLYSNQPQHF
TRBV29-1,TRBJ2-5,.,.,TGCAGCGTTGACGGTGCAAGGGAGGAGACCCAGTACTTC,CSVDGAREETQYF
TRBV29-1,TRBJ2-1,TRBD2,few,TGCAGCGGTGAGGGGGCTAGCGGGGCCCAATGGGAGCAGTTCTTC,CSGEGASGAQWEQFF
TRBV4-2,TRBJ2-1,TRBD1,.,TGTGCCACAGACCCAGGGGGATCCGACTCCTACAATGAGCAGTTCTTC,CATDPGGSDSYNEQFF
TRBV4-3,TRBJ1-3,.,few,TGCGCCAGCAGCCAGGTCGTCTCTGGAAACACCATATATTTT,CASSQVVSGNTIYF
TRBV5-4,TRBJ1-1,.,few,TGTGCCAGCAGCTCCTCAGGGAAGAACACTGAAGCTTTCTTT,CASSSSGKNTEAFF
TRBV18,TRBJ2-3,TRBD1,.,TGTGCCAGCTCACCACTGGGACAGGGGCAAGATACGCAGTATTTT,CASSPLGQGQDTQYF
TRBV5-1,TRBJ2-1,.,.,TGCGCCAGCAGCTTGGGGGGGACTCAGCAGTTCTTC,CASSLGGTQQFF
TRBV5-1,TRBJ1-4,.,.,TGCGCCAGCAGCTTGTATGGAGAGTTTGGTGAAAAACTGTTTTTT,CASSLYGEFGEKLFF
TRBV6-1,TRBJ2-1,TRBD1,few,TGTGCCAGCAGGCGGGACAGGGGCCCATCCTACAATGAGCAGTTCTTC,CASRRDRGPSYNEQFF
TRBV12-5,TRBJ1-5,TRBD1,few,TGTGCTAGTGGTTCCGCCGGGACAGGTCTTCTTAATCAGCCCCAGCATTTT,CASGSAGTGLLNQPQHF
TRBV28,TRBJ1-5,TRBD1,.,TGTGCCAGCAGTTTCCGGGGACAGGGGAATTATCAGCCCCAGCATTTT,CASSFRGQGNYQPQHF
TRBV28,TRBJ2-1,TRBD2,few,TGTGCCAGCAACTCTGGAGGCCTAGCGGGGGGCTACAATGAGCAGTTCTTC,CASNSGGLAGGYNEQFF
TRBV28,TRBJ1-5,.,few,TGTGCCAGCAGCAAGGACTTAGGGCCCCAGCATTTT,CASSKDLGPQHF
TRBV7-3,TRBJ2-5,TRBD2,.,TGTGCCAGCAGCTTCGGGGCGGGGGGGCTCCGAGAGACCCAGTACTTC,CASSFGAGGLRETQYF
TRBV7-3,TRBJ2-1,.,few,TGTGCCAGCAGCTTAACAGGGGGCGGGGGAAGTGAGCAGTTCTTC,CASSLTGGGGSEQFF
TRBV6-5,TRBJ2-7,TRBD1,few,TGTGCCAGCAGTTACTCGGGGACAGGGGCCTCGAGGGAGCAGTACTTC,CASSYSGTGASREQYF
TRBV9,TRBJ2-5,.,.,TGTGCCAGCAGCGTTTATGAGGAGAACCAAGAGACCCAGTACTTC,CASSVYEENQETQYF
TRBV7-2,TRBJ2-2,.,.,TGTGCCAGCAGCTTCTCCCAGTCCCGAGGCACCGGGGAGCTGTTTTTT,CASSFSQSRGTGELFF
TRBV5-5,TRBJ2-3,.,.,TGTGCCAGCAGCCTTCCCTTGGGGGCCGGCACAGATACGCAGTATTTT,CASSLPLGAGTDTQYF
TRBV12-3/TRBV12-4,TRBJ2-2,TRBD2,few,TGTGCCAGCAGTGGGGGACTATCAACAACCGGGGAGCTGTTTTTT,CASSGGLSTTGELFF
TRBV7-2,TRBJ2-7,.,few,TGTGCCAGCAGCGAGATCGGTAGGAGGAGGTCCTACGAGCAGTACTTC,CASSEIGRRRSYEQYF
TRBV29-1,TRBJ2-3,.,many,TGCAGCGTTGAAACAAGGAAGGATACGCAGTATTTT,CSVETRKDTQYF
TRBV29-1,TRBJ2-3,TRBD2,.,TGCAGCGTTGCTCCAGCGGGGCCCACAGATACGCAGTATTTT,CSVAPAGPTDTQYF
TRBV29-1,TRBJ2-3,.,few,TGCAGCGGGACCGAAACAGCCACAGATACGCAGTATTTT,CSGTETATDTQYF
TRBV6-5,TRBJ2-1,TRBD2,.,TGTGCCAGCAGTTACCGGACTAGCGGGGGGCCGTATTACAATGAGCAGTTCTTC,CASSYRTSGGPYYNEQFF
TRBV12-3/TRBV12-4,TRBJ2-2,.,few,TGTGCCAGCAGTGGTGAGACAGGGAGGGTCACCGGGGAGCTGTTTTTT,CASSGETGRVTGELFF
TRBV5-4,TRBJ2-1,.,once,TGTGCCAGCAGCCTGGGGATCCTGGGGGGATTACGTGATGAGCAGTTCTTC,CASSLGILGGLRDEQFF
TRBV10-3,TRBJ2-1,.,.,TGTGCCATCAGACCAGGGCTGGAATTCGATGAGCAGTTCTTC,CAIRPGLEFDEQFF
TRBV10-3,TRBJ2-5,.,.,TGTGCCATCAGTGTGGGGAGACTAGAGACCCAGTACTTC,CAISVGRLETQYF
TRBV14,TRBJ2-2,.,.,TGTGCCAGCAGCCAGAGAGTGGGGCCCCGCTTTAACACCGGGGAGCTGTTTTTT,CASSQRVGPRFNTGELFF
TRBV2,TRBJ2-7,TRBD1,.,TGTGCCAGCAGTCGCCCGACAGGGGGGCGCTACGAGCAGTACTTC,CASSRPTGGRYEQYF
TRBV24-1,TRBJ2-7,TRBD1,.,TGTGCCACCAGTGGTCCGGGACAGGCCCTCGTAAAACCCCTCTACGAGCAGTACTTC,CATSGPGQALVKPLYEQYF
TRBV9,TRBJ1-1,.,.,TGTGCCAGCAGCGGAGGAGGGCCCACTGAAGCTTTCTTT,CASSGGGPTEAFF
TRBV13,TRBJ2-4,.,.,TGTGCCAGCAGCCCCAGATTGGGCCCCAAGTACTTC,CASSPRLGPKYF
TRBV18,TRBJ2-3,TRBD1,.,TGTGCCAGCTCACAGGGGACAGGGCGCACAGATACGCAGTATTTT,CASSQGTGRTDTQYF